The sequence of this T cell receptor beta chain was determined in a study of blood T cell repertoires in COVID-19. Overall study context: Sample material is recorded as cDNA or gDNA derived from T cells, B-cell-depleted T cells, or PBMCs.

The study recruited people aged about 18 to 90 years across approximately 24 US areas. Cohort allocation depended upon clinical history that participants reported. Donors in Cohort 3 counted as recovered after two negative PCRs, clearance, or symptom resolution. Measured with immunoSEQ multiplex PCR; TCRdb has only the in-frame clones, and not every one. The sample yields hundreds of thousands of clones, 80% to 90% seen once. Germline trimming cut 6 bases from V and 3 bases from J; bases unmatched to any gene: 7. The CDR3 contains 15 residues. The germline V gene has CDR1 MNHNY and CDR2 SVGAGI (reference sequence).

The specimen was PBMCs or T cells enriched from blood (not recorded which). This TCR derives from a man aged 30 to 39 who had recovered from COVID-19. The V and J genes are TRBV6-6 and TRBJ2-1; 8 bases line up with TRBD1. CDR3: CASSLGQGLYNEQFF. The CDR3 DNA reads as TGTGCCAGCAGCCTTGGACAGGGCCTCTACAATGAGCAGTTCTTC.